This TCR beta chain was profiled in a study of CD8+ T cells in alopecia areata. Study-level background: A regimen of oral tofacitinib, 5 to 10 mg twice daily, was given to treated patients.

Notes on the study in general: For lesional scalp, especially alopecia totalis/universalis, clonality was higher than in normal scalp.

Germline-derived CDR1 and CDR2 are SGHTA and FQGNSA. Trimming left V 5 bases short and J 7 bases short, with 11 bases between. The CDR3 extends over 13 amino acids. Details on this clone: Its antigen is not known.

The treatment denotes: oral pan-JAK inhibitor, 5-10 mg twice daily. cDNA reverse transcribed from extracted RNA served as the sequencing template. The assay was immunoSEQ multiplex PCR, and TCRdb's table has in-frame clones only and misses some. This sample has about 110,000 clones, with 56% found just once. This chain joins TRBV7-2 and TRBJ2-2; D is perhaps TRBD1 (6 bases). The TCR was taken from a human donor with alopecia areata. The starting material was CD4+ T cells sorted from blood, obtained at week 24, from a patient treated with tofacitinib. The CDR3 coding sequence is TGTGCCAGCAGCCGGGACAAGGACGGGGAGCTGTTTTTT. It is translated as CASSRDKDGELFF.